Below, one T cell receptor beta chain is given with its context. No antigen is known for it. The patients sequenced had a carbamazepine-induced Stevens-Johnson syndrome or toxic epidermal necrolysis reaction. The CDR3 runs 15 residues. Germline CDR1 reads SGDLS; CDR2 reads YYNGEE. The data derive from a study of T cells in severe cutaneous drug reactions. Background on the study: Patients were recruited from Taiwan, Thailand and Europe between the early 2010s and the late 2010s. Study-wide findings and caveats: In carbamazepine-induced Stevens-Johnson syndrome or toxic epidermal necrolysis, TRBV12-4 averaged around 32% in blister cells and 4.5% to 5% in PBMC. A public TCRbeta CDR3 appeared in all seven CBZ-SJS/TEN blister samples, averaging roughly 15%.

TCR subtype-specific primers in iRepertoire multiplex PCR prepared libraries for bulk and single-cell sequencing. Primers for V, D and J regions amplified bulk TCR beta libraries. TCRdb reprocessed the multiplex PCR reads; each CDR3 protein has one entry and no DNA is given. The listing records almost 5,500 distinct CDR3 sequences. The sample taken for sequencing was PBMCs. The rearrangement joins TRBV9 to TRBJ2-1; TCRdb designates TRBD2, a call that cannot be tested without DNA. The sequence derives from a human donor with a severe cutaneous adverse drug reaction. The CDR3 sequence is CASSVAGPASYEQFF. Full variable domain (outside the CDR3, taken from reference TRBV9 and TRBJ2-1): DSGVTQTPKHLITATGQRVTLRCSPRSGDLSVYWYQQSLDQGLQFLIQYYNGEERAKGNILERFSAQQFPDLHSELNLSSLELGDSALYFCASSVAGPASYEQFFGPGTRLTVL.